One sample yielded the 30 T cell receptor beta chains listed below, sequenced in a study of blood T cell repertoires in COVID-19. Here immunoSEQ multiplex PCR was the method, and the copy in TCRdb shows in-frame clones only, minus some. The sample has over 150,000 clones; 70% to 90% are singletons. Sequencing input: peripheral blood. Every receptor here comes from a man aged 40-49 years with active or convalescent COVID-19.

The genes are TRBV28 and TRBJ1-1, with D unresolved. Germline V gives CDR1 MDHEN, CDR2 SYDVKM. The ends were cut back, 4 bases at V and 8 bases at J, with 17 bases in the middle. The CDR3 runs to 14 residues. The DNA for the CDR3 is TGTGCCAGCAGTTCCCCTGGGAGGGAGGACGAAGCTTTCTTT. Translation: CASSSPGREDEAFF.

The chain has TRBV2 and TRBJ2-6; perhaps TRBD1 as D (5 bases). The CDR3 is made up of 14 amino acids. V dropped 2 bases and J dropped 13 bases, with 15 bases sitting between them. Germline CDR1 SNHLY, CDR2 FYNNEI. CDR3 region: CASSEITGPGVLTF. CDR3 coding DNA: TGTGCCAGCAGTGAAATAACAGGCCCAGGTGTCCTGACTTTC.

The chain employs TRBV7-9 and TRBJ2-5; D remains ambiguous. Trimming pared 2 bases from V and 0 bases from J, leaving 10 bases between. The germline V gene encodes CDR1 SEHNR and CDR2 FQNEAQ (reference sequence). This CDR3 has 15 residues. CDR3: CASSLFGPDQETQYF. In DNA form, the CDR3 reads TGTGCCAGCAGCTTATTTGGGCCAGACCAAGAGACCCAGTACTTC.

The V and J genes are TRBV19 and TRBJ1-5, with 7 bases that match TRBD1. V lost 6 bases, J lost 1 base, and 6 bases stayed unmatched. Germline V gives CDR1 LNHDA, CDR2 SQIVND (reference sequence). The CDR3 covers 15 residues. DNA of the CDR3: TGTGCCAGTAGACTTACAGGGGTGAGCAATCAGCCCCAGCATTTT. It translates to CASRLTGVSNQPQHF.

This clone showed up just once. The chain employs TRBV18 and TRBJ1-1; D call uncertain. V was pared by 2 bases and J by 0 bases, with 10 bases between. CDR3 length: 15 amino acids. Germline V gene data show CDR1 as KGHSH and CDR2 as LQKENI. The DNA for the CDR3 is TGTGCCAGCTCACCAATGAGGGAAATGAACACTGAAGCTTTCTTT. It translates to CASSPMREMNTEAFF.

The genes are TRBV6-2 or TRBV6-3 and TRBJ2-6; 7 bases are shared with TRBD2. This CDR3 comprises 16 residues. The germline V gene encodes CDR1 MNHEY and CDR2 SVGEGT. With V trimmed by 5 bases and J by 0 bases, 4 bases remained unmatched. The CDR3 protein is CASSGGGISGANVLTF. In DNA, the CDR3 is TGTGCCAGCAGTGGGGGAGGGATCTCTGGGGCCAACGTCCTGACTTTC.

V and J are TRBV5-1 and TRBJ2-1; possibly TRBD2 for D (6 bases). V was clipped by 1 base and J by 9 bases, with 17 bases between them. There are 15 residues in the CDR3. Germline CDR1 reads SGHRS; CDR2 reads YFSETQ. The CDR3 DNA is TGCGCCAGCAGCTTGATGGGACTCTCGCCGGGTGAGCAGTTCTTC. This translates into CASSLMGLSPGEQFF.

The genes are TRBV6-1 and TRBJ1-5, with 9 bases matching TRBD1. Germline CDR1 is MNHNS and CDR2 is SASEGT. The CDR3 totals 15 residues. The trim removed 2 bases at V and 5 bases at J, leaving 4 bases unmatched. The CDR3 loop is CASSEWDRVDQPQHF. The DNA of the CDR3 is TGTGCCAGCAGTGAATGGGACAGGGTAGATCAGCCCCAGCATTTT.

The chain couples TRBV19 to TRBJ1-3, with 9 bases identical to TRBD1. The CDR3 has 14 amino acids. Germline V gene lookup returns CDR1 LNHDA and CDR2 SQIVND (reference sequence). The ends lost 9 bases at V and 9 bases at J; junction bases unmatched: 12. The CDR3 nucleotides are TGTGCCAGCCGACAGGGGGGCGGGATACCCACCATATATTTT. It is translated as CASRQGGGIPTIYF.

This clone is a singleton in its sample. The chain combines TRBV27 with TRBJ2-1; the match to TRBD1 covers 10 bases. The J segment lost 7 bases and the V segment lost 6 bases, leaving 6 bases of the junction unmatched. The length of the CDR3 is 14 residues. From germline, CDR1 is MNHEY and CDR2 SMNVEV (reference sequence). The CDR3 DNA reads TGTGCCAGCAGCTCCGACAGGGGGCTTAATGAGCAGTTCTTC. This gives the protein CASSSDRGLNEQFF.

The chain links TRBV20-1 to TRBJ2-5; unclear D gene. The germline gives CDR1 DFQATT, CDR2 SNEGSKA (reference sequence). The CDR3 runs to 11 residues. Trimming cost V 8 bases and J 5 bases, with 12 bases left between them. The CDR3 DNA is TGCAGTCCGTCCTTTCGGGAGACCCAGTACTTC. Translating it yields CSPSFRETQYF.

The rearrangement joins TRBV30 to TRBJ1-5, with D possibly matching TRBD1 (5 bases). V was pared by 7 bases and J by 7 bases, with 17 bases between. The CDR3 sequence is 13 residues long. The germline gives CDR1 GTSNPN, CDR2 SVGIG (reference sequence). Here the CDR3 DNA reads TGTGCCTCAAACCAGGGTTTTGAACAGCCCCAGCATTTT. Its translation: CASNQGFEQPQHF.

This clone occurred once. J is TRBJ2-7 and V is TRBV5-1, with D maybe TRBD1 (7 bases). From germline, CDR1 is SGHRS and CDR2 YFSETQ. V was pared by 4 bases and J by 5 bases, with 10 bases between. This CDR3 is built from 12 residues. CDR3 protein: CASSTRGDEQYF. CDR3 DNA sequence: TGCGCCAGCAGCACCAGGGGGGACGAGCAGTACTTC.

This clone was recorded once. The genes are TRBV5-1 and TRBJ2-7, with 10 bases identical to TRBD2. CDR3 length equals 15 residues. J gave up 3 bases and V 1 base, and 4 bases lay outside the gene matches. Per germline, CDR1 SGHRS and CDR2 YFSETQ. The CDR3 nucleotides are TGCGCCAGCAGCTTGTCCCTAGCGGGGGACTACGAGCAGTACTTC. This encodes CASSLSLAGDYEQYF.

This chain uses TRBV6-5 with TRBJ1-2; 9 bases align to TRBD1. Trimming took 6 bases from V and 7 from J; bases not matched to a gene: 9. The CDR3 sequence is 14 residues long. Germline V lookup: CDR1 MNHEY, CDR2 SVGAGI. The CDR3 sequence is CASSSGQGGPGYTF. CDR3 coding DNA: TGTGCCAGCAGCTCGGGACAGGGAGGACCTGGCTACACCTTC.

The chain is built from TRBV12-2 and TRBJ1-5; the table's TRBD1 call for D was not verified on the DNA. TRBV12-2 is tagged as a pseudogene. The length of the CDR3 is 19 residues. Here the CDR3 reads CASRFRVPGQGGSNQPQHF. The CDR3, as DNA: TGTGCAAGTCGCTTCCGGGTCCCGGGACAGGGGGGAAGCAATCAGCCCCAGCATTTT.

V is TRBV6-6 and J is TRBJ2-5, with 14 nucleotides matching TRBD2. CDR1 is MNHNY and CDR2 is SVGAGI in the germline V gene (reference sequence). CDR3 length: 15 amino acids. V dropped 2 bases and J dropped 7; count of bases not matched to a gene: 3. As DNA, the CDR3 is TGTGCCAGCAGTTACCCGGGACTAGCGGGGGCGACCCAGTACTTC. This gives the protein CASSYPGLAGATQYF.

The chain has TRBV19 and TRBJ1-1; possible D gene TRBD1, 5 bases. This CDR3 has 15 residues. Germline CDR1 is LNHDA and CDR2 is SQIVND (reference sequence). V dropped 3 bases and J dropped 1 base, with 12 bases sitting between them. The CDR3 DNA reads TGTGCCAGTAGTATCGGTCGGCAGGGGAACACTGAAGCTTTCTTT. This codes for CASSIGRQGNTEAFF.

This chain connects TRBV25-1 to TRBJ2-7; 8 positions agree with TRBD2. The CDR3 covers 13 residues. Per germline, CDR1 MGHDK and CDR2 SYGVNS. The V segment lost 2 bases and the J segment 3 bases; nucleotides outside the gene matches: 0. This chain's CDR3 is CASSELAGYEQYF. The CDR3 DNA reads as TGTGCCAGCAGTGAACTAGCGGGCTACGAGCAGTACTTC.

V is TRBV6-5 and J is TRBJ2-7; 12 positions agree with TRBD1. Trimming cost V 5 bases and J 6 bases; bases outside gene matches: 5. Germline V CDR1 and CDR2: MNHEY, SVGAGI. The CDR3 totals 14 residues. The CDR3 DNA reads TGTGCCAGCAGTCCCGGGACAGGGGGCCGCGAGCAGTACTTC. It yields the protein CASSPGTGGREQYF.

In its sample, this clone was seen a few times. The rearrangement links TRBV14 to TRBJ1-2; D unresolved. Deletions cut 2 bases from V and 10 bases from J, with 14 bases between. The germline CDR1 and CDR2 sequences are SGHDN and FVKESK. The CDR3 is made up of 13 amino acids. The CDR3 coding sequence is TGTGCCAGCAGCCAACCCTCCGGAGGCCACTACACCTTC. Its translation is CASSQPSGGHYTF.

The CDR3 sequence is CASSTPGGAVGGYTF. In DNA, the CDR3 is TGTGCCAGCAGCACCCCAGGGGGCGCGGTCGGTGGCTACACCTTC. This chain uses TRBV5-8 with TRBJ1-2; 8 nucleotides match TRBD1. With 4 bases clipped from V and 7 bases from J, the junction kept 12 bases outside the gene matches. In germline, CDR1 is SGHTS, CDR2 YDEGEE. This CDR3 contains 15 residues.

This chain links TRBV5-6 with TRBJ1-1; D unclear. Trimming took off 2 bases at V and 5 bases at J, with 4 bases between the two ends. This CDR3 is built from 11 residues. The V gene's germline CDR1 is SGHDT and CDR2 YYEEEE. The CDR3 loop is CASSFSTEAFF. CDR3 bases: TGTGCCAGCAGCTTTAGTACTGAAGCTTTCTTT.

The chain employs TRBV11-2 and TRBJ2-7; the match to TRBD1 covers 7 bases. CDR3 length: 14 amino acids. Germline loops: CDR1 SGHAT, CDR2 FQNNGV. V trimming: 3 bases; J trimming: 2 bases; junction bases outside the gene matches: 4. CDR3 DNA sequence: TGTGCCAGCAGCTTCGGGACAGCAACCTACGAGCAGTACTTC. This translates into CASSFGTATYEQYF.

The V call is TRBV2, the J call TRBJ1-4; D not resolved. This CDR3 is built from 14 residues. Per germline, CDR1 SNHLY and CDR2 FYNNEI. V shed 6 bases and J shed 0 bases, with 8 bases lying between them. CDR3 region: CASSSSATNEKLFF. In DNA, the CDR3 is TGTGCCAGCAGCTCGAGTGCAACTAATGAAAAACTGTTTTTT.

This sequence joins TRBV7-6 and TRBJ2-7, with D possibly matching TRBD1 (6 bases). Trimming took off 1 base at V and 4 bases at J, with 14 bases between the two ends. In germline, CDR1 is SGHVS, CDR2 FNYEAQ. CDR3 length equals 15 residues. The CDR3 DNA follows: TGTGCCAGCAGCTTAGTAGGCCAGGGGACGTACGAGCAGTACTTC. Protein product: CASSLVGQGTYEQYF. The variable domain in full, with the rest retrieved from reference TRBV7-6 and TRBJ2-7, is GAGVSQSPRYKVTKRGQDVALRCDPISGHVSLYWYRQALGQGPEFLTYFNYEAQQDKSGLPNDRFSAERPEGSISTLTIQRTEQRDSAMYRCASSLVGQGTYEQYFGPGTRLTVT.

This chain joins TRBV9 and TRBJ1-6, with 7 bases aligning to TRBD1. The trim removed 3 bases at V and 15 bases at J, leaving 12 bases unmatched. This CDR3 contains 14 residues. CDR1 SGDLS and CDR2 YYNGEE come from the germline V gene. The CDR3 DNA is TGTGCCAGCAGCGGTAGAGGGACAGAGTTGGGCCTCCACTTT. Amino acid sequence: CASSGRGTELGLHF.

This CDR3 is CASSPGQGVYGANVLTF. The DNA for the CDR3 is TGTGCCAGCAGCCCCGGACAGGGGGTTTATGGGGCCAACGTCCTGACTTTC. The V gene is TRBV6-4, the J gene TRBJ2-6, with TRBD1 matching 10 bases. This CDR3 is built from 17 residues. V trimming: 6 bases; J trimming: 3 bases; junction bases outside the gene matches: 8. Germline assignment: CDR1 MRHNA and CDR2 SNTAGT.

The J gene is TRBJ1-5, the V gene TRBV2; D ambiguous. Germline V lookup: CDR1 SNHLY, CDR2 FYNNEI. The CDR3 spans 12 residues. Trimming removed 3 bases at V and 4 bases at J, with 4 bases between. For the CDR3, the DNA is TGTGCCAGCAGTGATCCAAATCAGCCCCAGCATTTT. Encoded protein: CASSDPNQPQHF.

The gene calls are TRBV4-2 and TRBJ2-3; 10 nucleotides line up with TRBD2. The germline gives CDR1 LGHNA, CDR2 YNFKEQ. J was trimmed by 4 bases and V by 0 bases; bases with no gene match: 4. The CDR3 consists of 16 residues. The CDR3, as DNA: TGTGCCAGCAGCCAAGATGGAAGCGGGGGGGCAGATACGCAGTATTTT. Its translation is CASSQDGSGGADTQYF.